This passage covers 10 T cell receptor beta chains from one sample sequenced in a study of blood T cell repertoires in COVID-19. Clones were read by immunoSEQ multiplex PCR, and TCRdb kept only the in-frame ones, dropping some. Among some 110,000 clones, about 82% were seen once, and the ten largest hold 5% to 7.5%. The sequencing input was peripheral blood. These receptors were collected from a man older than 75 with COVID-19, enrolled during active disease.

The chain uses TRBV25-1 and TRBJ2-7; tentatively, D is TRBD1 (5 bases). The CDR3 extends over 15 amino acids. The V and J ends lost 0 bases and 5 bases respectively, with 14 bases between them. CDR1 and CDR2 (germline): MGHDK, SYGVNS. The CDR3, as DNA: TGTGCCAGCAGTGAATATAGTAGGGGTGGCGACGAGCAGTACTTC. Its protein is CASSEYSRGGDEQYF.

The chain links TRBV5-4 to TRBJ1-1; D is ambiguous. CDR3 length equals 13 residues. V was cut by 4 bases and J by 6 bases, with 13 bases left in between. Germline V gene lookup returns CDR1 SGHNT and CDR2 YYREEE (reference sequence). This CDR3 is CASSEVGKAEAFF. CDR3 in DNA: TGTGCCAGCAGCGAGGTGGGTAAGGCTGAAGCTTTCTTT.

The V call is TRBV2, the J call TRBJ2-7; 12 positions match TRBD2. Germline CDR1 is SNHLY and CDR2 is FYNNEI. The CDR3 covers 16 residues. J lost 5 bases, V lost 5 bases, and 10 bases had no gene match. The CDR3 DNA follows: TGTGCCAGCAGTTCTGATCGACTAGCGGGAGTGGACGAGCAGTACTTC. It specifies CASSSDRLAGVDEQYF.

The V call is TRBV21-1, the J call TRBJ2-1; the D segment call TRBD2 is taken from the table without a DNA check. TRBV21-1 corresponds to a pseudogene. This CDR3 spans 16 amino acids. CDR3 region: CASIKRYAGPYNEQFF. The CDR3 nucleotides are TGTGCCAGCATCAAAAGGTACGCGGGACCCTACAATGAGCAGTTCTTC.

The chain carries TRBV4-1 and TRBJ1-4; D gene uncertain. Deletions cut 1 base from V and 5 bases from J, with 20 bases between. This CDR3 is built from 18 residues. Germline loops: CDR1 MGHRA, CDR2 YSYEKL. CDR3 sequence: CASSQAVPGPLGNEKLFF. CDR3 nucleotides: TGCGCCAGCAGCCAAGCAGTGCCCGGCCCCCTAGGAAATGAAAAACTGTTTTTT.

The chain links TRBV7-8 to TRBJ1-4; weak D call: TRBD1 (5 bases). The CDR3 is 16 amino acids. V was cut by 1 base and J by 4 bases, with 13 bases left in between. In germline, CDR1 is SGHVS, CDR2 FQNEAQ. The CDR3 DNA reads as TGTGCCAGCAGCTTAGAGGGGCAGATCCGTAATGAAAAACTGTTTTTT. Residues: CASSLEGQIRNEKLFF.

This clone was found a few times. This chain's CDR3 is CASSLIYGNTEAFF. The CDR3 nucleotides read TGTGCCAGCAGCTTAATTTACGGGAACACTGAAGCTTTCTTT. V usage is TRBV7-9 and J usage is TRBJ1-1; unclear D gene. Trimming stripped 2 bases from V and 1 base from J, with 8 bases between. The germline CDR1 and CDR2 sequences are SEHNR and FQNEAQ (reference sequence). CDR3 size: 14 residues.

The chain links TRBV2 to TRBJ2-5; 11 bases are shared with TRBD2. CDR3 length equals 17 residues. With 0 bases clipped from V and 5 bases from J, the junction kept 8 bases outside the gene matches. CDR1 is SNHLY and CDR2 is FYNNEI in the germline V gene. In nucleotides, the CDR3 is TGTGCCAGCAGTGAAGCGGGACTAGCGGAGGTAGGGGAGACCCAGTACTTC. Its protein product is CASSEAGLAEVGETQYF.

The chain combines TRBV5-1 with TRBJ2-3, with 12 bases identical to TRBD2. Germline V gene data show CDR1 as SGHRS and CDR2 as YFSETQ. The CDR3 runs to 16 residues. Unmatched junction bases numbered 5, after V lost 0 bases and J lost 6 bases. This CDR3 reads CASSLAGTSGRDTQYF. CDR3 coding DNA: TGCGCCAGCAGCTTGGCCGGTACTAGCGGGAGGGATACGCAGTATTTT.

In its sample, this clone was seen a few times. The chain joins TRBV7-2 to TRBJ2-7, with D tentatively TRBD1 (5 bases). Trimming removed 4 bases at V and 0 bases at J, with 10 bases between. The CDR3 extends over 14 amino acids. Germline V CDR1 and CDR2: SGHTA, FQGNSA. The CDR3 nucleotides are TGTGCCAGCAGCTACAGGATTTCCTCCTACGAGCAGTACTTC. Its protein product is CASSYRISSYEQYF.